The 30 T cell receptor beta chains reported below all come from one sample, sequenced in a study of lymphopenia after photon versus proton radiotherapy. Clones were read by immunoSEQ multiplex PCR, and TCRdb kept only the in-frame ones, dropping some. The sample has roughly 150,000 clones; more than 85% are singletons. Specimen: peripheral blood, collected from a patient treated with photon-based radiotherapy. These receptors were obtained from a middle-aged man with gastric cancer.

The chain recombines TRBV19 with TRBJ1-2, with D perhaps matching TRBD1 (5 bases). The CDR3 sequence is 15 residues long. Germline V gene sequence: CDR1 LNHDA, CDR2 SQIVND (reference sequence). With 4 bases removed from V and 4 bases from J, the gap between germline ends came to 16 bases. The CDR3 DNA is TGTGCCAGTAGTAATGAACAGGTGGGATCCTATGGCTACACCTTC. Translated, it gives CASSNEQVGSYGYTF.

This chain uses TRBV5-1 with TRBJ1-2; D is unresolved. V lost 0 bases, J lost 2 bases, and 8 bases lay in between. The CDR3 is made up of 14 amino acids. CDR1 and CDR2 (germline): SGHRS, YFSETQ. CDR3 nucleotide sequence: TGCGCCAGCAGCTTGGATGCGCAGAACTATGGCTACACCTTC. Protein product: CASSLDAQNYGYTF.

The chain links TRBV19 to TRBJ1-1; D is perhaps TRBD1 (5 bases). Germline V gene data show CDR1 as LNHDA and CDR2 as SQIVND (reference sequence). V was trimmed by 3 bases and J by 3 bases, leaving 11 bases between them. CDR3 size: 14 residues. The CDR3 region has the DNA TGTGCCAGTAGTATCGGGGCAACGGACACTGAAGCTTTCTTT. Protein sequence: CASSIGATDTEAFF.

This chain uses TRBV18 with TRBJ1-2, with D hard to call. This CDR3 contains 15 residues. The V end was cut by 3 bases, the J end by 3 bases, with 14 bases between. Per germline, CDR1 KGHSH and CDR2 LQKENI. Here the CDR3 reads CASSPTREIDYGYTF. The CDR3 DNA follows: TGTGCCAGCTCACCGACTCGGGAGATTGACTATGGCTACACCTTC.

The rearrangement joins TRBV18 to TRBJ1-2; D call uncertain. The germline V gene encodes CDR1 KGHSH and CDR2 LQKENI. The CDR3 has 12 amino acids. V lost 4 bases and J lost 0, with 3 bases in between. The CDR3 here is CASSRPNYGYTF. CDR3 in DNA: TGTGCCAGCTCACGTCCTAACTATGGCTACACCTTC.

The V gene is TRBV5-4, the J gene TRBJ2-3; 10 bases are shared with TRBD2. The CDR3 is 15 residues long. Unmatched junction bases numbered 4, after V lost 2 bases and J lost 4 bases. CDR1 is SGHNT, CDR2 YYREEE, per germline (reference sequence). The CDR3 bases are TGTGCCAGCAGCTTTCCTAGCGGGAGTGCAGATACGCAGTATTTT. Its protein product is CASSFPSGSADTQYF.

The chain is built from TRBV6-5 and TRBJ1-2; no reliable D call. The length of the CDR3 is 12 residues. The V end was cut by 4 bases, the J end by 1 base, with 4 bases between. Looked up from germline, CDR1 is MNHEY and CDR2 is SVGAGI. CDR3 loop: CASSWDNYGYTF. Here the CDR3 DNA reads TGTGCCAGCAGTTGGGATAACTATGGCTACACCTTC.

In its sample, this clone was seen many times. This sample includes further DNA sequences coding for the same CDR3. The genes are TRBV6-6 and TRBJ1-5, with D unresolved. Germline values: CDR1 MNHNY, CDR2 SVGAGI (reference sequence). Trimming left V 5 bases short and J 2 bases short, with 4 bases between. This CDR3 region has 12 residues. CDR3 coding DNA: TGTGCCAGCAGTCAGGGCAATCAGCCCCAGCATTTT. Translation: CASSQGNQPQHF.

CDR3: CASSLGLLAGHQETQYF. The CDR3 nucleotides are TGCGCCAGCAGCTTGGGACTCTTAGCGGGACACCAAGAGACCCAGTACTTC. The gene calls are TRBV5-1 and TRBJ2-5; 8 bases are shared with TRBD2. The V segment lost 0 bases and the J segment 0 bases; nucleotides outside the gene matches: 7. CDR1 is SGHRS and CDR2 is YFSETQ in the germline V gene. CDR3 length: 17 residues.

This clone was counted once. The CDR3 loop is CASSSSGRNYEQYF. DNA of the CDR3: TGTGCCAGCAGCTCTAGCGGGAGAAACTACGAGCAGTACTTC. This chain connects TRBV7-9 to TRBJ2-7; TRBD2 agrees at 10 bases. This CDR3 has 14 amino acids. Germline lookup yields CDR1 SEHNR and CDR2 FQNEAQ (reference sequence). Unmatched junction bases numbered 3, after V lost 4 bases and J lost 3 bases.

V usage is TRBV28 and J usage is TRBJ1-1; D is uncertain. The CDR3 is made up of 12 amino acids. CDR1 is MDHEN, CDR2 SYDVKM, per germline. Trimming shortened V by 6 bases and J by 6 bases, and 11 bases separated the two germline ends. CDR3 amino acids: CASRLASAEAFF. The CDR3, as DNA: TGTGCCAGCAGACTCGCAAGTGCTGAAGCTTTCTTT.

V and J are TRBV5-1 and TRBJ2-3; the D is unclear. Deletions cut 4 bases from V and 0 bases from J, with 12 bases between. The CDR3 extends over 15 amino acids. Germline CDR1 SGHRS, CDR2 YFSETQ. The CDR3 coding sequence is TGCGCCAGCAGCCCCGGTATGGCTAGCACAGATACGCAGTATTTT. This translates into CASSPGMASTDTQYF.

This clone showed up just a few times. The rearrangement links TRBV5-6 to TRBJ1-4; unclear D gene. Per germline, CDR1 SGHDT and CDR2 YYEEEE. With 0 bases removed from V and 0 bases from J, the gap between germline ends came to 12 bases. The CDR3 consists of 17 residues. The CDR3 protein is CASSLERGVATNEKLFF. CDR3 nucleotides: TGTGCCAGCAGCTTGGAACGGGGAGTTGCAACTAATGAAAAACTGTTTTTT.

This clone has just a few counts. CDR3 residues: CASSQGRAYGNTIYF. The CDR3 DNA sequence: TGCGCCAGCAGCCAAGGGCGGGCCTACGGAAACACCATATATTTT. This chain connects TRBV4-1 to TRBJ1-3; D is uncertain. V lost 1 base and J 4 bases, leaving 11 bases between the germline ends. The CDR3 consists of 15 residues. Germline-derived CDR1 and CDR2 are MGHRA and YSYEKL.

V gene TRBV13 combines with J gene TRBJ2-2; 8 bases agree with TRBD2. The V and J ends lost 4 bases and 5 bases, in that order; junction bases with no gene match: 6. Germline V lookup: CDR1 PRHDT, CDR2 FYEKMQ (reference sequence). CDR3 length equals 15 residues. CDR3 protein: CASSSGLARTGELFF. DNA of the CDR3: TGTGCCAGCAGCTCCGGACTAGCAAGAACCGGGGAGCTGTTTTTT.

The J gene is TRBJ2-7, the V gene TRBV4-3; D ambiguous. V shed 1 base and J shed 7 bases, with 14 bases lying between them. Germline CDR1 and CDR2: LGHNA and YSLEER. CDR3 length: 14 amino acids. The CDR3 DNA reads TGCGCCAGCAGCCAAGCGGTCCTAGTGGGTGAGCAGTACTTC. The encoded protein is CASSQAVLVGEQYF.

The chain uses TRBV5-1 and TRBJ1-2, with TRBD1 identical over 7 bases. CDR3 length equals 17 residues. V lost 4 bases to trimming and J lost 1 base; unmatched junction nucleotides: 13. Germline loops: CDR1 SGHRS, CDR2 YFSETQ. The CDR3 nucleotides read TGCGCCAGCAGCCCAACAGGGGCCTCGCTTTATAACTATGGCTACACCTTC. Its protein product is CASSPTGASLYNYGYTF.

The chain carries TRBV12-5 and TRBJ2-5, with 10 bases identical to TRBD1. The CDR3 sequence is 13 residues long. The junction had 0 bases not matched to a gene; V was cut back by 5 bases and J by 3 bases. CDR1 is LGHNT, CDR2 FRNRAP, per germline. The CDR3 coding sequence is TGTGCTAGTGGTGGGACAGGGGAAGAGACCCAGTACTTC. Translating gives CASGGTGEETQYF.

CDR3 nucleotide sequence: TGTGCCAGCAGTTTGAGAGCGGGATACCGGGGCTCCTACGAGCAGTACTTC. Amino acids: CASSLRAGYRGSYEQYF. V gene TRBV27 combines with J gene TRBJ2-7; 7 bases map to TRBD2. V shed 3 bases and J 0 bases; nucleotides not matched to a gene: 11. From germline, CDR1 is MNHEY and CDR2 SMNVEV (reference sequence). The CDR3 covers 17 residues.

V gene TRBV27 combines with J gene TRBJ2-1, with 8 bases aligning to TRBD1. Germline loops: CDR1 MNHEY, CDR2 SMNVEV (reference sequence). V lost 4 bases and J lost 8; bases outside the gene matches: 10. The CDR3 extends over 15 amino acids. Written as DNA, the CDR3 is TGTGCCAGCAGTTCCACCAGGGGGCGCGTCCATGAGCAGTTCTTC. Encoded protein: CASSSTRGRVHEQFF.

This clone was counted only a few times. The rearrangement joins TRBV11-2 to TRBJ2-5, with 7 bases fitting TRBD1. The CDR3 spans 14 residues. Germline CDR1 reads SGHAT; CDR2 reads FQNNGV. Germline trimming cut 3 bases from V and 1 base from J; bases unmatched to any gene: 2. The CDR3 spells CASSFGTVQETQYF. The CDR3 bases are TGTGCCAGCAGCTTTGGGACAGTCCAAGAGACCCAGTACTTC.

DNA for the CDR3: TGTGCCAGAAGCTTACGCACAGATACGCAGTATTTT. Protein: CARSLRTDTQYF. The chain has TRBV7-5 and TRBJ2-3. TRBV7-5 has pseudogene status. CDR3 size: 12 residues.

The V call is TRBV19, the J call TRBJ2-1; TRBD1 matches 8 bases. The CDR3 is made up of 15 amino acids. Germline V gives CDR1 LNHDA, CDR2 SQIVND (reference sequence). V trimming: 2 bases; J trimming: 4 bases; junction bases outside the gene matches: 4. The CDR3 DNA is TGTGCCAGTAGTATACCGGGACAGGCTTACAATGAGCAGTTCTTC. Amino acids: CASSIPGQAYNEQFF.

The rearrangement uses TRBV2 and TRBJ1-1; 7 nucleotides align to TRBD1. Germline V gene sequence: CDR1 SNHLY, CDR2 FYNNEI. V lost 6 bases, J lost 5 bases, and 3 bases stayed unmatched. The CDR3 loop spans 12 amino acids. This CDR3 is CASRGGQTEAFF. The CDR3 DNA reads TGTGCCAGCAGGGGGGGACAGACTGAAGCTTTCTTT.

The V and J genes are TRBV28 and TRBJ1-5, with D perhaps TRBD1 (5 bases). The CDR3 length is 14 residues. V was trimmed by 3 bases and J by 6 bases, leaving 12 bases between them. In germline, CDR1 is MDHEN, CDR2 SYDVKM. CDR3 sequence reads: CASSFMGVSQPQHF. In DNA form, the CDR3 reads TGTGCCAGCAGTTTCATGGGGGTAAGTCAGCCCCAGCATTTT.

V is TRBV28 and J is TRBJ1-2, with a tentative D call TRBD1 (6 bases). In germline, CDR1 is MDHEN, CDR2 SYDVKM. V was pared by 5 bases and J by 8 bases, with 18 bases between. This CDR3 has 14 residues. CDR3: CASSTPTGVVGYTF. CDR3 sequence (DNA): TGTGCCAGCAGTACCCCGACAGGTGTTGTAGGCTACACCTTC.

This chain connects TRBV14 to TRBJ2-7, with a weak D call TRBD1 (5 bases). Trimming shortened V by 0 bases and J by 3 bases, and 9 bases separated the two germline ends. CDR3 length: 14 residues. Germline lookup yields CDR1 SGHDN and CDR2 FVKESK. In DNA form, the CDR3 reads TGTGCCAGCAGCCAAGACGGACATCTCTACGAGCAGTACTTC. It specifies CASSQDGHLYEQYF.

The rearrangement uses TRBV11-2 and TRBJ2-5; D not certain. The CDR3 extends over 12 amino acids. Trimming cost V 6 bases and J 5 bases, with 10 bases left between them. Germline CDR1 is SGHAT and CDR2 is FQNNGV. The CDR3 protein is CASSPSFETQYF. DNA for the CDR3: TGTGCCAGCAGTCCCTCCTTCGAGACCCAGTACTTC.

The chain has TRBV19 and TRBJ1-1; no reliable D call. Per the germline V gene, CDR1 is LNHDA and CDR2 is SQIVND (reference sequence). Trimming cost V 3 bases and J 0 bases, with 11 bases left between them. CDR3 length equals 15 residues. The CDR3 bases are TGTGCCAGTAGTATTGCGAGACATCTGAACACTGAAGCTTTCTTT. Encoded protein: CASSIARHLNTEAFF.

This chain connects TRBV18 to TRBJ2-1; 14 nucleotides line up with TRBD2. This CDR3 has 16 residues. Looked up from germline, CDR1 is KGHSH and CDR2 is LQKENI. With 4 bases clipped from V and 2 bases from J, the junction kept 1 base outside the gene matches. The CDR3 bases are TGTGCCAGCTCACGGGGACTAGCGGGAGCCTACAATGAGCAGTTCTTC. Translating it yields CASSRGLAGAYNEQFF.